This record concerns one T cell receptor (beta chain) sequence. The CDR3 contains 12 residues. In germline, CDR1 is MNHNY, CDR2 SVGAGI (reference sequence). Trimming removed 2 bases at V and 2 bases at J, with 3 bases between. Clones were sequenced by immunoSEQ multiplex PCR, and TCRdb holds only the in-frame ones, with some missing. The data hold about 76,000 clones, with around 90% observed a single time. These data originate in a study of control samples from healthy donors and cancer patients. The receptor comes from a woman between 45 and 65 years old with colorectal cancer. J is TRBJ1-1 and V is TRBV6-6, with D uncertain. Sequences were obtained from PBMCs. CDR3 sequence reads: CASSYLNTEAFF. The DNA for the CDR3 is TGTGCCAGCAGTTACCTAAACACTGAAGCTTTCTTT.